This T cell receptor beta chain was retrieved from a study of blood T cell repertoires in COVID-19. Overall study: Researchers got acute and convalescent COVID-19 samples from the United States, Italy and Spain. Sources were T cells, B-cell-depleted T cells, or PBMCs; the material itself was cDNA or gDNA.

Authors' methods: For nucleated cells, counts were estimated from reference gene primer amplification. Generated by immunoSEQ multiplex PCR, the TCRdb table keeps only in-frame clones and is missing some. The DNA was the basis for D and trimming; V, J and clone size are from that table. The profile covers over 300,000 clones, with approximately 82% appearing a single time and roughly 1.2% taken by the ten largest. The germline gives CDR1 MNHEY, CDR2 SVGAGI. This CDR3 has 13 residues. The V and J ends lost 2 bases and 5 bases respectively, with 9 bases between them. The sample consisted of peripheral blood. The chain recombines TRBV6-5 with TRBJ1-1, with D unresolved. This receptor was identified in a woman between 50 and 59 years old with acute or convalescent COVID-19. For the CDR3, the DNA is TGTGCCAGCAGTTACGAGACGGAGACTGAAGCTTTCTTT. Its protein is CASSYETETEAFF.